These T cell receptor beta chains were read from a single sample in a study of response to subunit inactivated influenza vaccine. TCRdb redid the calling of the RT-PCR reads with MiXCR, one entry per CDR3 protein. There are roughly 570,000 distinct CDR3 sequences in the sample; about 15% occur only once, and around 10% lies in the top ten. Sample: PBMCs from blood, taken about 12 days after vaccination. The receptors come from a man aged 50-59 years who received an inactivated influenza vaccine. Each CDR3 is given with its conserved first and last residue. A D gene is named only where the DNA matches it firmly. A row's size may be missing; if present it is once, few, many or a size class.

d_call: -
v_call: TRBV12-3/TRBV12-4
j_call: TRBJ1-6
clone_size: -
cdr3_aa: CASQPRGGGYSYNSPLHF
cdr3_nt: TGTGCCAGTCAGCCCCGGGGCGGTGGTTACTCCTATAATTCACCCCTCCACTTT

d_call: TRBD2
v_call: TRBV12-3/TRBV12-4
j_call: TRBJ2-1
clone_size: many
cdr3_aa: CASSLGAGGYNEQFF
cdr3_nt: TGTGCCAGCAGTTTAGGAGCGGGAGGGTACAATGAGCAGTTCTTC

d_call: TRBD2
v_call: TRBV24-1
j_call: TRBJ2-5
clone_size: few
cdr3_aa: CATSDRVAGGLETQYF
cdr3_nt: TGTGCCACCAGTGATCGGGTAGCGGGGGGCCTAGAGACCCAGTACTTC

d_call: -
v_call: TRBV7-2
j_call: TRBJ2-1
clone_size: few
cdr3_aa: CASSGGRVNEQFF
cdr3_nt: TGTGCCAGCAGCGGGGGGAGAGTCAATGAGCAGTTCTTC

d_call: TRBD1
v_call: TRBV6-1
j_call: TRBJ1-4
clone_size: few
cdr3_aa: CASSFDRGNEKLFF
cdr3_nt: TGTGCCAGCAGCTTTGACAGGGGCAATGAAAAACTGTTTTTT

d_call: -
v_call: TRBV5-1
j_call: TRBJ2-1
clone_size: few
cdr3_aa: CASMDRSSYNEQFF
cdr3_nt: TGCGCCAGCATGGACAGAAGCTCCTACAATGAGCAGTTCTTC

d_call: -
v_call: TRBV6-2/TRBV6-3
j_call: TRBJ2-5
clone_size: -
cdr3_aa: CASSFPYLQNPQETQYF
cdr3_nt: TGTGCCAGCAGTTTCCCCTACTTACAGAACCCACAAGAGACCCAGTATTTC

d_call: -
v_call: TRBV15
j_call: TRBJ2-7
clone_size: few
cdr3_aa: CATSSLTYEQYF
cdr3_nt: TGTGCCACCAGCAGCCTTACCTACGAGCAGTACTTC

d_call: -
v_call: TRBV10-3
j_call: TRBJ1-1
clone_size: -
cdr3_aa: CAITPGRGTEAFF
cdr3_nt: TGTGCCATCACACCAGGGAGGGGCACTGAAGCTTTCTTT

d_call: TRBD2
v_call: TRBV12-3/TRBV12-4
j_call: TRBJ2-1
clone_size: few
cdr3_aa: CASSLQGLARVETQFF
cdr3_nt: TGTGCCAGCAGTTTGCAAGGACTAGCGAGGGTGGAGACCCAGTTCTTC

d_call: -
v_call: TRBV7-9
j_call: TRBJ2-1
clone_size: few
cdr3_aa: CASAGVRNEQFF
cdr3_nt: TGTGCCAGTGCGGGCGTGAGGAATGAGCAGTTCTTC

d_call: -
v_call: TRBV11-2
j_call: TRBJ1-5
clone_size: -
cdr3_aa: CASSRGHLNQPQHF
cdr3_nt: TGTGCCAGCAGCAGAGGACACTTAAATCAGCCCCAGCATTTT

d_call: -
v_call: TRBV6-5
j_call: TRBJ1-2
clone_size: few
cdr3_aa: CASSYVGVGYTF
cdr3_nt: TGTGCCAGCAGTTACGTCGGGGTTGGCTACACCTTC

d_call: TRBD2
v_call: TRBV10-2
j_call: TRBJ2-5
clone_size: many
cdr3_aa: CASSPLAGEETQYF
cdr3_nt: TGCGCCAGCAGTCCCCTAGCGGGAGAAGAGACCCAGTACTTC

d_call: TRBD2
v_call: TRBV18
j_call: TRBJ2-1
clone_size: -
cdr3_aa: CASSPGLAGISYNEQFF
cdr3_nt: TGTGCCAGCTCACCCGGGCTAGCGGGAATCTCCTACAATGAGCAGTTCTTC

d_call: TRBD1
v_call: TRBV7-2
j_call: TRBJ1-2
clone_size: few
cdr3_aa: CASSFDRANYGYTF
cdr3_nt: TGTGCCAGCAGCTTCGACAGGGCTAACTATGGCTACACCTTC

d_call: -
v_call: TRBV5-5
j_call: TRBJ2-5
clone_size: -
cdr3_aa: CASSLASEMQETQYF
cdr3_nt: TGTGCCAGCAGCTTGGCCTCGGAGATGCAAGAGACCCAGTACTTC

d_call: TRBD2
v_call: TRBV20-1
j_call: TRBJ2-7
clone_size: few
cdr3_aa: CSASLAGAHEQYF
cdr3_nt: TGCAGTGCTAGCCTAGCGGGAGCCCACGAGCAGTACTTC

d_call: TRBD2
v_call: TRBV7-2
j_call: TRBJ2-1
clone_size: few
cdr3_aa: CASSLKLAGGPHEQFF
cdr3_nt: TGTGCCAGCAGCTTAAAACTAGCGGGAGGGCCCCATGAGCAGTTCTTC

d_call: -
v_call: TRBV5-1
j_call: TRBJ2-1
clone_size: few
cdr3_aa: CASSFRGAGEQFF
cdr3_nt: TGCGCCAGCAGCTTCAGGGGGGCAGGAGAGCAGTTCTTC

d_call: -
v_call: TRBV7-8
j_call: TRBJ2-1
clone_size: few
cdr3_aa: CASSLLVAHREQFF
cdr3_nt: TGTGCCAGCAGCTTATTGGTAGCACATAGGGAGCAGTTCTTC

d_call: TRBD2
v_call: TRBV7-9
j_call: TRBJ2-2
clone_size: few
cdr3_aa: CASVTSGASGELFF
cdr3_nt: TGTGCCAGCGTGACCAGCGGGGCGAGCGGGGAGCTGTTTTTT

d_call: TRBD2
v_call: TRBV5-1
j_call: TRBJ2-2
clone_size: -
cdr3_aa: CASSLKGTSLNTGELFF
cdr3_nt: TGCGCCAGCAGCTTGAAAGGGACTAGCTTGAACACCGGGGAGCTGTTTTTT

d_call: -
v_call: TRBV5-1
j_call: TRBJ2-6
clone_size: many
cdr3_aa: CASSFTASSGANVLTF
cdr3_nt: TGCGCCAGCAGCTTCACAGCTAGCTCTGGGGCCAACGTCCTGACTTTC

d_call: TRBD1
v_call: TRBV5-6
j_call: TRBJ2-7
clone_size: few
cdr3_aa: CASSARDRAVYEQYF
cdr3_nt: TGTGCCAGCAGTGCCCGGGACAGGGCAGTCTACGAGCAGTACTTC

d_call: TRBD1
v_call: TRBV15
j_call: TRBJ2-7
clone_size: few
cdr3_aa: CATSTRDRGLRNYEQYF
cdr3_nt: TGTGCCACCAGCACTAGGGACAGGGGGCTTCGGAACTACGAGCAGTACTTC

d_call: -
v_call: TRBV6-2/TRBV6-3
j_call: TRBJ2-2
clone_size: -
cdr3_aa: CASSRTGIAPGELFF
cdr3_nt: TGTGCCAGCAGCAGAACAGGGATTGCGCCCGGGGAGCTGTTTTTT

d_call: -
v_call: TRBV20-1
j_call: TRBJ2-1
clone_size: few
cdr3_aa: CSASRDRGPRITSSGNYNEQFF
cdr3_nt: TGCAGTGCTAGCCGGGACAGGGGCCCTCGGATAACGTCTAGCGGGAACTACAATGAGCAGTTCTTC

d_call: TRBD2
v_call: TRBV4-2
j_call: TRBJ2-2
clone_size: -
cdr3_aa: CASSQEGASGTYTGELFF
cdr3_nt: TGTGCCAGCAGCCAAGAGGGCGCTAGCGGGACCTACACCGGGGAGCTGTTTTTT

d_call: -
v_call: TRBV18
j_call: TRBJ2-3
clone_size: -
cdr3_aa: CASSPPRSGVTDTQYF
cdr3_nt: TGTGCCAGCTCACCACCGAGATCAGGGGTGACAGATACGCAGTATTTT

d_call: TRBD1
v_call: TRBV20-1
j_call: TRBJ1-5
clone_size: many
cdr3_aa: CSARGQSVGPQHF
cdr3_nt: TGCAGTGCTAGGGGACAGTCAGTGGGGCCCCAGCATTTT

d_call: -
v_call: TRBV19
j_call: TRBJ1-5
clone_size: -
cdr3_aa: CASSITGDNQPQHF
cdr3_nt: TGTGCCAGTAGTATAACAGGTGACAATCAGCCCCAGCATTTT

d_call: -
v_call: TRBV5-1
j_call: TRBJ1-3
clone_size: few
cdr3_aa: CASSGDGYSGNTIYF
cdr3_nt: TGCGCCAGCAGCGGGGACGGTTACTCTGGAAACACCATATATTTT

d_call: -
v_call: TRBV20-1
j_call: TRBJ2-3
clone_size: -
cdr3_aa: CSARAITDTQYF
cdr3_nt: TGCAGTGCTAGGGCGATCACAGATACGCAGTATTTT

d_call: -
v_call: TRBV12-3/TRBV12-4
j_call: TRBJ2-1
clone_size: -
cdr3_aa: CASSLAVNRANEQFF
cdr3_nt: TGTGCCAGCAGTTTAGCCGTGAACAGGGCCAATGAGCAGTTCTTC

d_call: TRBD2
v_call: TRBV7-3
j_call: TRBJ2-5
clone_size: few
cdr3_aa: CASSPTSGRKTQYF
cdr3_nt: TGTGCCAGCAGCCCGACTAGCGGGAGAAAGACCCAGTACTTC

d_call: -
v_call: TRBV7-9
j_call: TRBJ2-4
clone_size: -
cdr3_aa: CASIKDSAKNIQYF
cdr3_nt: TGTGCCAGCATCAAGGACAGCGCCAAAAACATTCAGTACTTC

d_call: -
v_call: TRBV5-1
j_call: TRBJ2-7
clone_size: -
cdr3_aa: CASSTGQTGSYEQYF
cdr3_nt: TGCGCCAGCAGCACAGGACAGACCGGCTCCTACGAGCAGTACTTC

d_call: TRBD2
v_call: TRBV9
j_call: TRBJ2-1
clone_size: few
cdr3_aa: CASSATGGTSFNEQFF
cdr3_nt: TGTGCCAGCAGCGCAACGGGCGGGACTAGCTTTAATGAGCAGTTCTTC

d_call: TRBD1
v_call: TRBV12-3/TRBV12-4
j_call: TRBJ2-7
clone_size: few
cdr3_aa: CASSSTGLEQYF
cdr3_nt: TGTGCCAGCAGCTCGACAGGGCTGGAGCAGTACTTC

d_call: TRBD2
v_call: TRBV10-3
j_call: TRBJ2-1
clone_size: -
cdr3_aa: CAISAPGTSGRNSYNEQFF
cdr3_nt: TGTGCCATCAGTGCCCCCGGGACTAGCGGGAGAAATTCCTACAATGAGCAGTTCTTC

d_call: -
v_call: TRBV12-3/TRBV12-4
j_call: TRBJ2-1
clone_size: many
cdr3_aa: CASRTTSFNEQFF
cdr3_nt: TGTGCCAGCAGGACGACTAGTTTCAATGAGCAGTTCTTC

d_call: -
v_call: TRBV2
j_call: TRBJ1-1
clone_size: -
cdr3_aa: CASSALGFAEAFF
cdr3_nt: TGTGCCAGCAGCGCCCTCGGTTTTGCTGAAGCTTTCTTT

d_call: -
v_call: TRBV4-2
j_call: TRBJ1-4
clone_size: few
cdr3_aa: CASSHSDRKIATNEKLFF
cdr3_nt: TGTGCCAGCAGCCACTCGGACAGAAAAATTGCAACTAATGAAAAACTGTTTTTT

d_call: TRBD2
v_call: TRBV5-5
j_call: TRBJ2-1
clone_size: -
cdr3_aa: CASSDGLAGGQNEQFF
cdr3_nt: TGTGCCAGCAGCGATGGACTAGCGGGAGGTCAAAATGAGCAGTTCTTC

d_call: -
v_call: TRBV6-1
j_call: TRBJ2-1
clone_size: few
cdr3_aa: CASSSLGGRGQFF
cdr3_nt: TGTGCCAGCAGCTCTTTAGGCGGCAGGGGGCAGTTCTTC

d_call: -
v_call: TRBV4-3
j_call: TRBJ2-7
clone_size: -
cdr3_aa: CASSQEVLAYEQYF
cdr3_nt: TGCGCCAGCAGCCAAGAGGTACTAGCTTACGAGCAGTACTTC

d_call: -
v_call: TRBV7-2
j_call: TRBJ2-5
clone_size: few
cdr3_aa: CASSPDIRRAQYF
cdr3_nt: TGTGCCAGCAGCCCGGATATCCGGAGGGCCCAGTACTTC

d_call: -
v_call: TRBV20-1
j_call: TRBJ2-7
clone_size: few
cdr3_aa: CSARDLDSSYEQYF
cdr3_nt: TGCAGTGCTAGAGATCTCGATAGCTCCTACGAGCAGTACTTC

d_call: -
v_call: TRBV12-3/TRBV12-4
j_call: TRBJ1-5
clone_size: few
cdr3_aa: CASRSGVGQPQHF
cdr3_nt: TGTGCCAGCAGATCAGGGGTAGGCCAGCCCCAGCATTTT

d_call: -
v_call: TRBV9
j_call: TRBJ2-3
clone_size: -
cdr3_aa: CASSVGGNTDTQYF
cdr3_nt: TGTGCCAGCAGCGTAGGCGGAAACACAGATACGCAGTATTTT

d_call: TRBD1
v_call: TRBV24-1
j_call: TRBJ2-1
clone_size: few
cdr3_aa: CATSDRDRVNSYNEQFF
cdr3_nt: TGTGCCACCAGTGATAGGGACAGGGTGAATTCCTACAATGAGCAGTTCTTC

d_call: TRBD1
v_call: TRBV12-3/TRBV12-4
j_call: TRBJ2-7
clone_size: -
cdr3_aa: CASSSSGGPTF
cdr3_nt: TGTGCCAGCAGTTCCTCAGGGGGACCCACGTTC

d_call: -
v_call: TRBV7-2
j_call: TRBJ2-7
clone_size: -
cdr3_aa: CASSLAASRYEQYF
cdr3_nt: TGTGCCAGCAGCTTAGCGGCTAGCAGGTACGAGCAGTACTTC